These 25 T cell receptor beta chains originate from one sample sequenced in a study of CD8+CD57+ T cells in acquired aplastic anemia. Patients included in sequencing had previously demonstrated CD8+CD57+ cell expansion by flow cytometry. Profiles of TCR beta VDJ and CDR3 were generated from a genomic DNA template. TCRdb independently ran MiXCR on the reads; one entry per CDR3 protein. Of about 200,000 distinct CDR3 sequences detected, around 49% appear once; the ten largest clones hold 15% to 20%. The sample comprised sorted CD4+, CD8+, or CD8+CD57+ T cells (not recorded which) from PBMCs. These receptors came from a human donor with aplastic anemia.

Of note for this clonotype: It is likely a read error, because the conserved phenylalanine at the end of the CDR3 is missing. This rearrangement joins TRBV5-1 to TRBJ2-3, with TRBD1 as a possible D gene (6 bases). Germline CDR1 is SGHRS and CDR2 is YFSETQ. The CDR3 contains 13 residues. The CDR3 DNA sequence: TGTGCCAGCAGTCCCAGGGACACAGGTACGCAGTATCTT. Translating it yields CASSPRDTGTQYL.

This clonotype was counted between two and nine times. The chain carries TRBV5-4 and TRBJ1-1; 8 bases agree with TRBD1. The length of the CDR3 is 14 residues. Per the germline V gene, CDR1 is SGHNT and CDR2 is YYREEE (reference sequence). V lost 5 bases, J lost 1 base, and 4 bases stayed unmatched. The CDR3 DNA reads TGTGCCAGCAGAACCGGGACAGGGAACACTGAAGCTTTCTTT. Translating it yields CASRTGTGNTEAFF.

This clonotype occurred many times. This chain uses TRBV5-6 with TRBJ2-1; weak D call: TRBD1 (5 bases). Trimming pared 5 bases from V and 12 bases from J, leaving 15 bases between. Germline V CDR1 and CDR2: SGHDT, YYEEEE. The CDR3 is 12 residues long. The chain's CDR3 is CASSLRELGQFF. Here the CDR3 DNA reads TGTGCCAGCAGTCTCAGGGAATTGGGGCAGTTCTTC.

The count of this clonotype is one. The chain carries TRBV4-3 and TRBJ1-2; D is perhaps TRBD1 (6 bases). V lost 0 bases to trimming and J lost 8 bases, with 16 bases between them. The CDR3 loop spans 15 amino acids. CDR1 and CDR2 from the germline V gene are LGHNA and YSLEER. The CDR3 region has the DNA TGCGCCAGCAGCCAAGATCAAATGGGGGCGGTAGGCTACACCTTC. Translated: CASSQDQMGAVGYTF.

The chain is built from TRBV7-3 and TRBJ2-1; D tentatively fits TRBD1 or TRBD2 (6 bases each). CDR1 is SGHTA, CDR2 FQGTGA, per germline. The CDR3 has 13 residues. V lost 6 bases, J lost 8 bases, and 14 bases lay in between. The CDR3 bases are TGTGCCAGCAGTAACATGAGGGGGGATGAGCAGTTCTTC. Translating gives CASSNMRGDEQFF.

This clonotype showed up many times. V gene TRBV20-1 combines with J gene TRBJ1-1, with D perhaps TRBD1 (5 bases). Germline assignment: CDR1 DFQATT and CDR2 SNEGSKA (reference sequence). V was clipped by 0 bases and J by 0 bases, with 8 bases between them. The length of the CDR3 is 14 residues. The CDR3 region has the DNA TGCAGTGCTAGAGATAGACAGATGAACACTGAAGCTTTCTTT. Protein sequence: CSARDRQMNTEAFF.

About this clonotype: A much larger clonotype is one base distant, so this may be a read error. The chain combines TRBV11-2 with TRBJ2-1, with D uncertain. The V gene lost 1 base and the J gene lost 5 bases, with 15 bases spanning the gap. The CDR3 runs 16 residues. Germline V gives CDR1 SGHAT, CDR2 FQNNGV. The CDR3 region has the DNA TGTGCCAGCAGCTTAGCTTACACGGAGCAGAACAATGAGCAGTTCTTC. It is translated as CASSLAYTEQNNEQFF.

Notes on this clonotype: Sequence at one end of the junction differs from germline and may be a read error. V and J are TRBV7-3 and TRBJ1-1, with TRBD1 identical over 8 bases. CDR1 is SGHTA and CDR2 is FQGTGA in the germline V gene. There are 16 residues in the CDR3. CDR3: CASATTGQGGNPEAFF. CDR3 sequence (DNA): TGTGCCAGCGCGACGACCGGACAGGGCGGGAACCCTGAAGCTTTCTTT.

This clonotype was picked up a small number of times. This chain uses TRBV12-3 or TRBV12-4 with TRBJ2-7; no firm D call. The CDR3 sequence is 19 residues long. V lost 3 bases, J lost 0 bases, and 24 bases lay in between. CDR3 amino acids: CASSFEHEPPTRSSYEQYF. In nucleotides, the CDR3 is TGTGCCAGCAGTTTTGAGCACGAACCGCCCACGCGGAGCTCCTACGAGCAGTACTTC.

This clonotype has a handful of counts. The chain recombines TRBV15 with TRBJ1-6; the D is unclear. Germline V lookup: CDR1 LNHNV, CDR2 YYDKDF (reference sequence). The V end was cut by 4 bases, the J end by 8 bases, with 12 bases between. The CDR3 covers 14 residues. CDR3 loop: CATSNGKTYSPLHF. CDR3 sequence (DNA): TGTGCCACCAGCAACGGGAAGACGTATTCACCCCTCCACTTT. Full variable domain (rest looked up from reference TRBV15 and TRBJ1-6): DAMVIQNPRYQVTQFGKPVTLSCSQTLNHNVMYWYQQKSSQAPKLLFHYYDKDFNNEADTPDNFQSRRPNTSFCFLDIRSPGLGDTAMYLCATSNGKTYSPLHFGNGTRLTVT.

The chain has TRBV5-5 and TRBJ1-6; 8 bases map to TRBD1. Per the germline V gene, CDR1 is SGHKS and CDR2 is YYEKEE (reference sequence). This CDR3 comprises 16 residues. Unmatched junction bases numbered 11, after V lost 4 bases and J lost 8 bases. DNA for the CDR3: TGTGCCAGCAGCCGAGACAGGGGCGGGGCTTATTCACCCCTCCACTTT. Translated: CASSRDRGGAYSPLHF. Full variable domain (remainder filled in from reference TRBV5-5 and TRBJ1-6): DAGVTQSPTHLIKTRGQQVTLRCSPISGHKSVSWYQQVLGQGPQFIFQYYEKEERGRGNFPDRFSARQFPNYSSELNVNALLLGDSALYLCASSRDRGGAYSPLHFGNGTRLTVT.

The genes are TRBV20-1 and TRBJ1-1; D gene ambiguous. Between the trimmed V and J ends, which lost 5 bases and 8 bases, there was a span of 3 bases. CDR1 is DFQATT, CDR2 SNEGSKA, per germline (reference sequence). CDR3 length: 8 amino acids. In nucleotides, the CDR3 is TGCAGTGCTGCGGAAGCTTTCTTT. This sequence encodes CSAAEAFF.

A few counts support this clonotype. V usage is TRBV18 and J usage is TRBJ1-4; 9 bases line up with TRBD1. From germline, CDR1 is KGHSH and CDR2 LQKENI. There are 14 residues in the CDR3. V was clipped by 6 bases and J by 7 bases; unmatched bases: 6. CDR3 sequence (DNA): TGTGCCAGCTCCCAAGGACAGGGGACTGAAAAACTGTTTTTT. Translation: CASSQGQGTEKLFF.

This clonotype was detected ten times or more. V and J are TRBV7-8 and TRBJ1-1; TRBD1 matches 7 bases. Germline V gene lookup returns CDR1 SGHVS and CDR2 FQNEAQ. The CDR3 is 16 amino acids. V lost 4 bases to trimming and J lost 0 bases; unmatched junction nucleotides: 8. CDR3 sequence: CASSYRDSPMNTEAFF. CDR3 in DNA: TGTGCCAGCAGCTATCGGGACAGCCCCATGAACACTGAAGCTTTCTTT. Full variable domain (remainder filled in from reference TRBV7-8 and TRBJ1-1): GAGVSQSPRYKVAKRGQDVALRCDPISGHVSLFWYQQALGQGPEFLTYFQNEAQLDKSGLPSDRFFAERPEGSVSTLKIQRTQQEDSAVYLCASSYRDSPMNTEAFFGQGTRLTVV.

This clonotype showed up many times. The rearrangement uses TRBV6-5 and TRBJ2-1; D remains unclear. Looked up from germline, CDR1 is MNHEY and CDR2 is SVGAGI. Trimming removed 3 bases at V and 12 bases at J, with 12 bases between. This CDR3 contains 12 residues. The CDR3 reads CASSYPAKGQFF. CDR3 coding DNA: TGTGCCAGCAGTTATCCCGCTAAGGGGCAGTTCTTC.

V and J are TRBV7-8 and TRBJ2-5; D is possibly TRBD1 (6 bases). The CDR3 consists of 12 residues. The germline V and J ends were trimmed by 5 bases and 13 bases, with 17 bases remaining between them. The germline CDR1 and CDR2 sequences are SGHVS and FQNEAQ. The CDR3 reads CASSGNRAALYF. The CDR3 nucleotides are TGTGCCAGCAGCGGTAACAGGGCGGCCTTGTACTTC.

This clonotype has just one count. The chain combines TRBV7-6 with TRBJ2-5; 8 nucleotides align to TRBD1. Germline CDR1 reads SGHVS; CDR2 reads FNYEAQ. V lost 4 bases to trimming and J lost 9 bases; unmatched junction nucleotides: 19. CDR3 length: 17 residues. The DNA of the CDR3 is TGTGCCAGCAGCTCGATCTACCGGACAGGGAAAGAAAGGGCCCAGTACTTC. Translated: CASSSIYRTGKERAQYF.

The count of this clonotype is one. In DNA form, the CDR3 reads TGTGCCAGCAGTTACTCAGGCAGAGCAATGAACACTGAAGCTTTCTTT. Translation gives CASSYSGRAMNTEAFF. V gene TRBV6-6 combines with J gene TRBJ1-1; no reliable D call. This CDR3 region has 16 residues. Trimming took off 0 bases at V and 0 bases at J, with 11 bases between the two ends. The germline CDR1 and CDR2 sequences are MNHNY and SVGAGI (reference sequence).

Notes on this clonotype: A much larger clone lies one base from this, so it may be a read error. The chain joins TRBV20-1 to TRBJ2-7; perhaps D is TRBD1 or TRBD2 (6 bases each). Between the trimmed V and J ends, which lost 2 bases and 5 bases, there was a span of 13 bases. The germline V gene encodes CDR1 DFQATT and CDR2 SNEGSKA (reference sequence). The CDR3 is 13 amino acids. The CDR3 here is CSARRGDPHEQYF. As DNA, the CDR3 is TGCAGTGCTAGAAGGGGGGATCCCCACGAGCAGTACTTC.

The CDR3 DNA reads as TGTGCCAGCAGTGAAGACCCGAACACTGAAGCTTTCTTT. This sequence encodes CASSEDPNTEAFF. V usage is TRBV2 and J usage is TRBJ1-1; D is ambiguous. V lost 1 base, J lost 1 base, and 4 bases lay in between. CDR1 is SNHLY and CDR2 is FYNNEI in the germline V gene. The CDR3 has 13 residues.

This clonotype was counted once. A clone one base away is much larger, so this may be a read error. This chain uses TRBV7-3 with TRBJ1-1; the D is unclear. The germline gives CDR1 SGHTA, CDR2 FQGTGA. V shed 3 bases and J shed 1 base, with 6 bases lying between them. The CDR3 covers 13 residues. CDR3 coding DNA: TGTGCCAGCAGCTTCTGGGCGAACACTGAAGCTTTCTTT. This gives the protein CASSFWANTEAFF.

This chain connects TRBV7-9 to TRBJ1-2; TRBD1 matches at 8 bases. CDR1 is SEHNR and CDR2 is FQNEAQ in the germline V gene (reference sequence). V lost 2 bases and J lost 3; bases outside the gene matches: 2. This CDR3 comprises 14 residues. CDR3 loop: CASSLTTGDYGYTF. The CDR3 nucleotides are TGTGCCAGCAGCTTAACGACAGGGGACTATGGCTACACCTTC.

This clonotype has ten or more counts. The chain carries TRBV5-1 and TRBJ1-2; the D gene is possibly TRBD1 (5 bases). V lost 4 bases and J 4 bases, leaving 17 bases between the germline ends. This CDR3 comprises 15 residues. CDR1 and CDR2 from the germline V gene are SGHRS and YFSETQ. CDR3 sequence reads: CASSLGVGGGYGYTF. In nucleotides, the CDR3 is TGCGCCAGCAGCCTCGGAGTGGGGGGAGGCTATGGCTACACCTTC.

This clonotype was seen a handful of times. The chain has TRBV4-2 and TRBJ1-4; D gene unclear. Trimming removed 0 bases from V and 5 bases from J, with 13 bases in between. The germline CDR1 and CDR2 sequences are LGHNA and YNFKEQ. This CDR3 comprises 16 residues. The CDR3 here is CASSQERGFQNEKLFF. The CDR3 nucleotides read TGTGCCAGCAGCCAAGAACGGGGTTTTCAGAATGAAAAACTGTTTTTT.

The J gene is TRBJ2-1, the V gene TRBV10-1; D is unclear. This CDR3 spans 13 amino acids. Germline V gene data show CDR1 as WNHNN and CDR2 as SYGVQD (reference sequence). V gave up 1 base and J gave up 9 bases, with 10 bases separating them. For the CDR3, the DNA is TGCGCCAGCAGTGAGTACGGGTATAGTGAGCAGTTCTTC. This sequence encodes CASSEYGYSEQFF.